A single sample is the source of the 17 T cell receptor beta chains below, sequenced in a study of T-cell reconstitution after alpha-beta-depleted transplantation in children. Preparation of the TCRbeta library involved a method that used unique molecular identifiers. TCRdb processed the PCR reads anew with MiXCR; each CDR3 protein has one entry. The repertoire includes about 980,000 distinct CDR3 sequences, 25% to 30% of them detected once, and under 30% sits in the top ten. Sequences were derived from PBMCs, mostly from graft donor cells, sampled 360 days after TCRalphabeta/CD19-depleted stem cell transplant. The source is a boy under two years old who had a stem cell transplant for SCID, so the T cells may come from the graft donor.

This clonotype appeared a few times. The genes are TRBV27 and TRBJ2-7, with D possibly TRBD1 on 6 matching bases. Looked up from germline, CDR1 is MNHEY and CDR2 is SMNVEV (reference sequence). The CDR3 is 13 amino acids. V was clipped by 5 bases and J by 5 bases, with 13 bases between them. In DNA, the CDR3 is TGTGCCAGCAGTCTGACAGGCGCGGACGAGCAGTACTTC. It translates to CASSLTGADEQYF.

The gene calls are TRBV18 and TRBJ2-7, with D unclear. Germline assignment: CDR1 KGHSH and CDR2 LQKENI. Trimming left V 2 bases short and J 3 bases short, with 11 bases between. CDR3 size: 14 residues. CDR3 sequence reads: CASSPSTLYYEQYF. The CDR3 bases are TGTGCCAGCTCACCATCGACCCTATACTACGAGCAGTACTTC.

The chain has TRBV7-9 and TRBJ2-5; perhaps TRBD1 as D (6 bases). V gave up 6 bases and J gave up 5 bases, with 19 bases separating them. CDR3 length: 15 amino acids. CDR1 is SEHNR, CDR2 FQNEAQ, per germline (reference sequence). CDR3 nucleotides: TGTGCCAGCAGTCAACAGACAGGCCGCTCGGAGACCCAGTACTTC. This codes for CASSQQTGRSETQYF.

The rearrangement uses TRBV28 and TRBJ1-2; possible D gene TRBD1, 6 bases. V lost 1 base, J lost 6 bases, and 15 bases lay in between. This CDR3 region has 15 residues. The V gene's germline CDR1 is MDHEN and CDR2 SYDVKM. CDR3 sequence: CASSLYRGDTDGYTF. The CDR3 region has the DNA TGTGCCAGCAGTTTATATCGAGGGGACACCGATGGCTACACCTTC.

The genes are TRBV27 and TRBJ2-5, with D possibly being TRBD2 (6 bases). V was clipped by 2 bases and J by 4 bases, with 17 bases between them. This CDR3 comprises 16 residues. Germline CDR1 reads MNHEY; CDR2 reads SMNVEV (reference sequence). The DNA for the CDR3 is TGTGCCAGCAGTTTAGGCGCTGGATTGGAGGGAGAGACCCAGTACTTC. This encodes CASSLGAGLEGETQYF.

V usage is TRBV5-1 and J usage is TRBJ2-7; D perhaps matches TRBD1 (6 bases). This CDR3 comprises 15 residues. Between the trimmed V and J ends, which lost 6 bases and 0 bases, there was a span of 16 bases. CDR1 is SGHRS, CDR2 YFSETQ, per germline. The CDR3 is CASKKGRGHSYEQYF. The DNA for the CDR3 is TGCGCCAGCAAGAAGGGACGGGGACACTCCTACGAGCAGTACTTC.

This clonotype has just a few counts. This chain uses TRBV27 with TRBJ2-4; 8 bases match TRBD1. V was pared by 2 bases and J by 3 bases, with 6 bases of the junction left unmatched. The CDR3 loop spans 16 amino acids. Per the germline V gene, CDR1 is MNHEY and CDR2 is SMNVEV (reference sequence). The CDR3 DNA is TGTGCCAGCAGTTTAGGCAGGGGGCAGGTCAAAAACATTCAGTACTTC. Its protein product is CASSLGRGQVKNIQYF.

The V and J genes are TRBV12-3 or TRBV12-4 and TRBJ1-2, with a weak D call TRBD1 (6 bases). This CDR3 is built from 13 residues. V lost 7 bases, J lost 7 bases, and 16 bases lay in between. CDR3: CASNRGAVGGYTF. CDR3 nucleotides: TGTGCCAGCAATCGGGGGGCAGTCGGTGGCTACACCTTC.

This chain uses TRBV12-3 or TRBV12-4 with TRBJ2-7, with D perhaps matching TRBD1 (7 bases). The CDR3 is 13 amino acids. Trimming stripped 9 bases from V and 9 bases from J, with 21 bases between. This CDR3 reads CASWNQGGVGQYF. The CDR3 coding sequence is TGTGCCAGTTGGAACCAGGGGGGAGTGGGGCAGTACTTC.

CDR3: CASSLDESSYNEQFF. For the CDR3, the DNA is TGCGCCAGCAGCTTGGATGAGAGCTCCTACAATGAGCAGTTCTTC. This sequence joins TRBV5-1 and TRBJ2-1; D unresolved. Germline V gene lookup returns CDR1 SGHRS and CDR2 YFSETQ. The V gene lost 0 bases and the J gene lost 0 bases, with 7 bases spanning the gap. The CDR3 is 15 amino acids.

DNA for the CDR3: TGCAGTGCCCCAACCACGACGCGCTACAATGAGCAGTTCTTC. Its translation: CSAPTTTRYNEQFF. The chain has TRBV20-1 and TRBJ2-1; the D is unclear. Germline CDR1 is DFQATT and CDR2 is SNEGSKA (reference sequence). V gave up 6 bases and J gave up 3 bases, with 15 bases separating them. This CDR3 has 14 amino acids.

DNA of the CDR3: TGCAGTGCTAGATCCACAGAATCTTCCTACGAGCAGTACTTC. Encoded protein: CSARSTESSYEQYF. V and J are TRBV20-1 and TRBJ2-7; D is unclear. Between the trimmed V and J ends, which lost 2 bases and 1 base, there was a span of 12 bases. This CDR3 comprises 14 residues. Per the germline V gene, CDR1 is DFQATT and CDR2 is SNEGSKA (reference sequence).

This chain uses TRBV20-1 with TRBJ1-5; 9 bases line up with TRBD1. The junction had 6 bases not matched to a gene; V was cut back by 3 bases and J by 6 bases. Per the germline V gene, CDR1 is DFQATT and CDR2 is SNEGSKA (reference sequence). This CDR3 has 14 residues. In nucleotides, the CDR3 is TGCAGTGCTAGCGATAACAGGGGGCCTCAGCCCCAGCATTTT. Encoded protein: CSASDNRGPQPQHF.

V gene TRBV6-1 combines with J gene TRBJ1-1; a possible D gene is TRBD1 (6 bases). Trimming stripped 5 bases from V and 1 base from J, with 11 bases between. The germline gives CDR1 MNHNS, CDR2 SASEGT. CDR3 size: 14 residues. The CDR3 loop reads CASSRNRANTEAFF. The CDR3 coding sequence is TGTGCCAGCAGTCGTAACAGGGCGAACACTGAAGCTTTCTTT.

The chain has TRBV12-3 or TRBV12-4 and TRBJ2-7; 7 nucleotides align to TRBD1. J lost 5 bases, V lost 5 bases, and 12 bases had no gene match. This CDR3 comprises 15 residues. The CDR3 nucleotides are TGTGCCAGCAGTCAGACCGGGACAGTTTATCACGAGCAGTACTTC. Translated, it gives CASSQTGTVYHEQYF.

This chain uses TRBV29-1 with TRBJ2-7; TRBD2 agrees at 8 bases. Germline CDR1 SQVTM, CDR2 ANQGSEA. This CDR3 has 12 residues. With V trimmed by 3 bases and J by 5 bases, 3 bases remained unmatched. CDR3 bases: TGCAGCGTTGACGGCGGGGGGCACGAGCAGTACTTC. Protein sequence: CSVDGGGHEQYF.

V is TRBV3-1 and J is TRBJ2-7; no clear D gene. V lost 0 bases and J lost 5, with 26 bases in between. CDR1 and CDR2 from the germline V gene are LGHDT and YNNKEL (reference sequence). This CDR3 region has 19 residues. CDR3 in DNA: TGTGCCAGCAGCCAAGATTCAATTAGGGTTCTGGGAAAGGTCGACGAGCAGTACTTC. Translated, it gives CASSQDSIRVLGKVDEQYF.